This T cell receptor (beta chain) came from a study of shared clonotypes between healthy human individuals. The CDR3 is 15 residues long. V dropped 3 bases and J dropped 3 bases, with 11 bases sitting between them. Germline values: CDR1 LGHNA, CDR2 YSLEER. The repertoire was sequenced with immunoSEQ multiplex PCR; TCRdb's copy has only in-frame clones and lacks some. Altogether roughly 2.6 million clones are present, around nine tenths being singletons, with the ten largest covering over 0.12%. This clone was detected a few times. Sequencing used naive CD4+ T cells sorted from blood. The subset was: CD45RA+ positively selected. The clonotype comes from a man between 18 and 29 years old in good health. The rearrangement joins TRBV4-3 to TRBJ1-4; possibly TRBD1 for D (6 bases). CDR3 sequence (DNA): TGCGCCAGCAGCCAGACGGGACAACCTAATGAAAAACTGTTTTTT. Its protein is CASSQTGQPNEKLFF.